The entry below gives a single T cell receptor (beta chain) sequence along with its context. The data derive from a study of blood T cell repertoires in COVID-19. Study at large: Material from acute and convalescent COVID-19 was sourced from the United States, Italy and Spain. PBMCs, B-cell-depleted T cells, or T cells provided the cDNA or gDNA that made up the material.

In the original processing: Estimation of nucleated cell counts relied on the amplification of reference gene primers. Measured with immunoSEQ multiplex PCR; TCRdb has only the in-frame clones, and not every one. V, J and clone size derive from that table, while D and trimming were established from the DNA sequence. The sample carries 97,000 or so clones, 70% to 85% recorded once. Sequencing input: peripheral blood. The sequence derives from a man in his fifties or sixties with active or convalescent COVID-19.

CDR3 sequence (DNA): TGTGCCAGTAGTATACTAGCGGGCTATTACAATGAGCAGTTCTTC. It encodes CASSILAGYYNEQFF. This chain links TRBV19 with TRBJ2-1, with TRBD2 matching over 8 bases. The CDR3 contains 15 residues. With V trimmed by 2 bases and J by 4 bases, 4 bases remained unmatched. The V gene's germline CDR1 is LNHDA and CDR2 SQIVND (reference sequence). The complete variable domain, with remaining parts taken from reference TRBV19 and TRBJ2-1, reads DGGITQSPKYLFRKEGQNVTLSCEQNLNHDAMYWYRQDPGQGLRLIYYSQIVNDFQKGDIAEGYSVSREKKESFPLTVTSAQKNPTAFYLCASSILAGYYNEQFFGPGTRLTVL.